This entry describes one TCR beta chain. Its specificity is not known. The germline CDR1 and CDR2 sequences are SNHLY and FYNNEI. Trimming took 9 bases from V and 3 from J, leaving 14 bases between them. The CDR3 runs to 13 residues. The data derive from a study of cytomegalovirus exposure and HLA in healthy donors. Study findings and constraints: Despite most TCR sequences being rare, some public TCRs occurred in many donors.

The PCR contained 60 Vbeta and 13 Jbeta primers. Method: immunoSEQ multiplex PCR; TCRdb's copy keeps in-frame clones and lacks some. The listing contains 150,000 or so clones. The specimen was PBMCs. The chain uses TRBV2 and TRBJ1-2; TRBD1 is a possible D gene (6 bases). This receptor was obtained from a woman in her 50s in good health and CMV-seronegative. Here the CDR3 reads CASAPRTDYGYTF. Here the CDR3 DNA reads TGTGCCAGTGCCCCCCGGACAGACTATGGCTACACCTTC. Variable domain in full (rest from reference TRBV2 and TRBJ1-2): EPEVTQTPSHQVTQMGQEVILRCVPISNHLYFYWYRQILGQKVEFLVSFYNNEISEKSEIFDDQFSVERPDGSNFTLKIRSTKLEDSAMYFCASAPRTDYGYTFGSGTRLTVV.